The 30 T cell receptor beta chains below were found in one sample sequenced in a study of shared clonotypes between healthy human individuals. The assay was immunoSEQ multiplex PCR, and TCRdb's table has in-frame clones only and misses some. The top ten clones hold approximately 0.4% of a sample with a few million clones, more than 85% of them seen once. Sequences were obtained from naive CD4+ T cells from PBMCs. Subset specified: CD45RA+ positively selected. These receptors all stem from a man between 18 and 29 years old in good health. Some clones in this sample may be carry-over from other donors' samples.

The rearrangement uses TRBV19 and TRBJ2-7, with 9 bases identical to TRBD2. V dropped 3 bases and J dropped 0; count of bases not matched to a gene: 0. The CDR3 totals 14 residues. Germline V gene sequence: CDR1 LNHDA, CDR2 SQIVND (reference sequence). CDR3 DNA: TGTGCCAGTAGTATGCGGGAGGGCTCCTACGAGCAGTACTTC. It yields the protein CASSMREGSYEQYF.

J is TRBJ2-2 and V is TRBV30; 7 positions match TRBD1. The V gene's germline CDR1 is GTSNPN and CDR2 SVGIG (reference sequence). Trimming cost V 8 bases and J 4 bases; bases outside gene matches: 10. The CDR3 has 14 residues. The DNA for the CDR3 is TGTGCCCGCTCCACAGGGGTTGCCACCGGGGAGCTGTTTTTT. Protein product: CARSTGVATGELFF.

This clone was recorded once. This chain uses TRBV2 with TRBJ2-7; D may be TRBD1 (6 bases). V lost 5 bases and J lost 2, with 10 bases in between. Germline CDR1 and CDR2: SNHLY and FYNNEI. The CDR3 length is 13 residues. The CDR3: CASSTDRPYEQYF. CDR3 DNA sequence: TGTGCCAGCAGTACAGACAGGCCCTACGAGCAGTACTTC.

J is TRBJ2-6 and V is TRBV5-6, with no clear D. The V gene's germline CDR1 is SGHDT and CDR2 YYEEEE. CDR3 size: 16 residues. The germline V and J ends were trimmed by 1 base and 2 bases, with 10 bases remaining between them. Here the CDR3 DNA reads TGTGCCAGCAGCTTGAGACGGTCGACTGGGGCCAACGTCCTGACTTTC. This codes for CASSLRRSTGANVLTF.

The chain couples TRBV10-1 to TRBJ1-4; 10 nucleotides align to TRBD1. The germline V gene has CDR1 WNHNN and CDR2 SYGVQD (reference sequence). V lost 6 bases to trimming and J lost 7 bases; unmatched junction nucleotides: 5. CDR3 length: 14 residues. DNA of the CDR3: TGCGCCAGCAGCTCCGGGACAGGGGTTGAAAAACTGTTTTTT. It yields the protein CASSSGTGVEKLFF.

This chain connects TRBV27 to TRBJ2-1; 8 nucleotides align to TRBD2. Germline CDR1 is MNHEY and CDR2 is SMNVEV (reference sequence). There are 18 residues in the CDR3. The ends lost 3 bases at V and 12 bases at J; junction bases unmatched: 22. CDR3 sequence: CASSLGPLGRASSFGQFF. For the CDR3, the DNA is TGTGCCAGCAGTTTGGGCCCCCTCGGGAGGGCCTCTTCCTTTGGGCAGTTCTTC.

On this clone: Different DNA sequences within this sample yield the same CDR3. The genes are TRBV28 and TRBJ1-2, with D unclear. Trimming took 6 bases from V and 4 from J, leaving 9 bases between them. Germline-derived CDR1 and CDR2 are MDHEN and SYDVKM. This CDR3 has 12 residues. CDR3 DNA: TGTGCCAGCAGGGGCAGTGGCTATGGCTACACCTTC. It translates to CASRGSGYGYTF.

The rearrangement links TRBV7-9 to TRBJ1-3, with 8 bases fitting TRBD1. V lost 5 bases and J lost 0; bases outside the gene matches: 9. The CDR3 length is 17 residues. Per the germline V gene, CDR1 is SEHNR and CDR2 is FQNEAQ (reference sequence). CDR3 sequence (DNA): TGTGCCAGCAGCGAGGGGGACAGGTTTCACTCTGGAAACACCATATATTTT. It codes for CASSEGDRFHSGNTIYF.

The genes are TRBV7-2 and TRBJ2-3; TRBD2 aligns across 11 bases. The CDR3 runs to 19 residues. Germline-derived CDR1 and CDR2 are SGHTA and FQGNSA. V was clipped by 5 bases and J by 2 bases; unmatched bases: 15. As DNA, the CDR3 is TGTGCCAGCAGCGTAAGGACTGCTTGGACTAGCGGGTCCACAGATACGCAGTATTTT. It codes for CASSVRTAWTSGSTDTQYF.

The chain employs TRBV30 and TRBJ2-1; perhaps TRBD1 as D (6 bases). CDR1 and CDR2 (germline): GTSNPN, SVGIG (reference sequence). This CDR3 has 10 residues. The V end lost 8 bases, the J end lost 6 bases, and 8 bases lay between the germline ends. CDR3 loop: CARGGNEQFF. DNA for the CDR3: TGTGCCAGAGGGGGCAATGAGCAGTTCTTC.

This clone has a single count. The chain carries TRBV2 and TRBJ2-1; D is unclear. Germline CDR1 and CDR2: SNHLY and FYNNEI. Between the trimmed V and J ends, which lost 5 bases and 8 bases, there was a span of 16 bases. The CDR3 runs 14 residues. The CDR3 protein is CASSRDTSTDEQFF. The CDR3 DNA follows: TGTGCCAGCAGTCGCGACACCTCGACCGATGAGCAGTTCTTC.

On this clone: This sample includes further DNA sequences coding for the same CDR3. CDR3 sequence reads: CASSLGPRTRDEKLFF. The CDR3, as DNA: TGTGCCAGCAGCTTAGGGCCTCGGACAAGGGACGAAAAACTGTTTTTT. The V call is TRBV7-9, the J call TRBJ1-4, with D possibly TRBD1 on 5 matching bases. CDR3 length equals 16 residues. Germline V gene lookup returns CDR1 SEHNR and CDR2 FQNEAQ (reference sequence). The V gene lost 1 base and the J gene lost 8 bases, with 17 bases spanning the gap. Full variable domain (rest looked up from reference TRBV7-9 and TRBJ1-4): DTGVSQNPRHKITKRGQNVTFRCDPISEHNRLYWYRQTLGQGPEFLTYFQNEAQLEKSRLLSDRFSAERPKGSFSTLEIQRTEQGDSAMYLCASSLGPRTRDEKLFFGSGTQLSVL.

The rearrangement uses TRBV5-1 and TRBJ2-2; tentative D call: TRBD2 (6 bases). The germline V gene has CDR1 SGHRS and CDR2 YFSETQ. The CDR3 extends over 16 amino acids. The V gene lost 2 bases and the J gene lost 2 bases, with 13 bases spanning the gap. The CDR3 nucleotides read TGCGCCAGCAGCTTTACCCCGGGACTTAACACCGGGGAGCTGTTTTTT. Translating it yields CASSFTPGLNTGELFF.

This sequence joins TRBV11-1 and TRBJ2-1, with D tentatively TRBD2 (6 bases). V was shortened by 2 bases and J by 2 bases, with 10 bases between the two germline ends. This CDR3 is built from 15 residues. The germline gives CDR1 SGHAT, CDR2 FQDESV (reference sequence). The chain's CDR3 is CASSLYGSTYNEQFF. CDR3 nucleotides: TGTGCCAGCAGCTTATACGGGAGTACCTACAATGAGCAGTTCTTC.

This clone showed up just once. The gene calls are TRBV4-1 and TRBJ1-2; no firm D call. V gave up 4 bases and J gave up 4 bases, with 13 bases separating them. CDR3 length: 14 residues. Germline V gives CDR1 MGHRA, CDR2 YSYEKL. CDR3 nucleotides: TGCGCCAGCAGCCCCACTATGGGCTTCTATGGCTACACCTTC. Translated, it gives CASSPTMGFYGYTF.

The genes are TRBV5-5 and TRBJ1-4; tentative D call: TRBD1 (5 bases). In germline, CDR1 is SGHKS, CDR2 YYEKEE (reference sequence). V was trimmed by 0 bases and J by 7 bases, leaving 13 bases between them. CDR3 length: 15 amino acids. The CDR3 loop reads CASSLGGPLGEKLFF. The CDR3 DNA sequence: TGTGCCAGCAGCTTGGGGGGACCCCTTGGTGAAAAACTGTTTTTT.

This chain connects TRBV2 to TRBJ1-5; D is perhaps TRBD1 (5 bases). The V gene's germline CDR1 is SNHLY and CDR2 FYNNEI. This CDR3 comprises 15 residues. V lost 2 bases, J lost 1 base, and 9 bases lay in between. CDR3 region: CASSERGWSNQPQHF. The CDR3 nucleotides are TGTGCCAGCAGTGAAAGGGGCTGGAGCAATCAGCCCCAGCATTTT.

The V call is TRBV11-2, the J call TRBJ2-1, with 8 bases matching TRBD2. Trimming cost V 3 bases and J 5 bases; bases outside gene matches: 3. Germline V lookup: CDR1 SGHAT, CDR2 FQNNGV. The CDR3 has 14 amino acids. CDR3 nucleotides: TGTGCCAGCAGCTTGTCTAGCGGGCACAATGAGCAGTTCTTC. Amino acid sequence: CASSLSSGHNEQFF.

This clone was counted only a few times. This CDR3 reads CASGMTRGGFTEAFF. The CDR3 bases are TGTGCTAGTGGGATGACCAGGGGGGGTTTCACTGAAGCTTTCTTT. This sequence joins TRBV12-5 and TRBJ1-1; TRBD1 matches at 7 bases. V lost 6 bases to trimming and J lost 4 bases; unmatched junction nucleotides: 11. CDR3 length: 15 amino acids. Germline assignment: CDR1 LGHNT and CDR2 FRNRAP.

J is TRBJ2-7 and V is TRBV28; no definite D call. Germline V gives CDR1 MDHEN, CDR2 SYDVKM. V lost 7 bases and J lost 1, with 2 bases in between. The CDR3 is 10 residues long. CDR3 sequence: CASTSYEQYF. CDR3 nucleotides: TGTGCCAGCACGTCCTACGAGCAGTACTTC.

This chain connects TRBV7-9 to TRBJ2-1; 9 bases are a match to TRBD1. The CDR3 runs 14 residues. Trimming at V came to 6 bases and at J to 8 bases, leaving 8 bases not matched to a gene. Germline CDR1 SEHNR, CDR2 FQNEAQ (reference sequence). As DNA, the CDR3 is TGTGCCAGCAGTCCGGGACAGGGCAACCATGAGCAGTTCTTC. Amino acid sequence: CASSPGQGNHEQFF.

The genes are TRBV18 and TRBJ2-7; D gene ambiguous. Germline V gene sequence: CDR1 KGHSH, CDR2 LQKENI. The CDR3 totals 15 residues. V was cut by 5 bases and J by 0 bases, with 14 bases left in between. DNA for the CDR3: TGTGCCAGCTCATACACTACTGGAAGCTCCTACGAGCAGTACTTC. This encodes CASSYTTGSSYEQYF.

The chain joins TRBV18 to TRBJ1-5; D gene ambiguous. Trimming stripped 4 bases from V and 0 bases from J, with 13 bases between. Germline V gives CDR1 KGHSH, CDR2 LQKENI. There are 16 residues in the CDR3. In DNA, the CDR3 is TGTGCCAGCTCACAAGCGACACCCTATAGCAATCAGCCCCAGCATTTT. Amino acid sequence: CASSQATPYSNQPQHF. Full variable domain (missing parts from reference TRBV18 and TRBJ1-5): NAGVMQNPRHLVRRRGQEARLRCSPMKGHSHVYWYRQLPEEGLKFMVYLQKENIIDESGMPKERFSAEFPKEGPSILRIQQVVRGDSAAYFCASSQATPYSNQPQHFGDGTRLSIL.

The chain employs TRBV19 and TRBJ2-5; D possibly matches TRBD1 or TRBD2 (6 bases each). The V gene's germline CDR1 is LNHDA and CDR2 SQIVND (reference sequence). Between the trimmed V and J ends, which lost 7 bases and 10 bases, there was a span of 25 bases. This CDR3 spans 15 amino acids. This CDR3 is CASNKGGLTRGGQYF. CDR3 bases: TGTGCCAGTAACAAAGGGGGACTCACACGAGGGGGCCAGTACTTC.

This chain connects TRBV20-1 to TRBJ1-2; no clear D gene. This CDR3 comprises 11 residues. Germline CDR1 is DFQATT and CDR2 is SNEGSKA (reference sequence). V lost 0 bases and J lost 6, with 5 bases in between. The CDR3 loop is CSARDRDGYTF. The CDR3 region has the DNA TGCAGTGCTAGAGATAGGGATGGCTACACCTTC.

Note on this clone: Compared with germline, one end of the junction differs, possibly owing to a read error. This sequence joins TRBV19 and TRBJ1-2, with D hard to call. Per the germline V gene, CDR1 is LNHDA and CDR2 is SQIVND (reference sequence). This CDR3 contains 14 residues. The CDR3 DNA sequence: TGTACCAGTACCCCTACGTCCCTATACTATGGCTACACCTTC. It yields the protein CTSTPTSLYYGYTF.

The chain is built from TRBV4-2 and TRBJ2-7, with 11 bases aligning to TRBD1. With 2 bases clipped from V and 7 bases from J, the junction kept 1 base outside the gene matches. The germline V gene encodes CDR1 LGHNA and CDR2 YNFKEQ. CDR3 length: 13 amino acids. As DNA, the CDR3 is TGTGCCAGCAGCCAATGGGACAGGGGGGAGCAGTACTTC. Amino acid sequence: CASSQWDRGEQYF.

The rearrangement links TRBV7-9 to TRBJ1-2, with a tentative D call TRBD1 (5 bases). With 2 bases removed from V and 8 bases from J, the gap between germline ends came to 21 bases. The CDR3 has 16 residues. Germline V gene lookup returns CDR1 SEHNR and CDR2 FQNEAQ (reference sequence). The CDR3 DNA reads TGTGCCAGCAGCTTATCGAGGGGACTCACCGGCGGCGGCTACACCTTC. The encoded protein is CASSLSRGLTGGGYTF.

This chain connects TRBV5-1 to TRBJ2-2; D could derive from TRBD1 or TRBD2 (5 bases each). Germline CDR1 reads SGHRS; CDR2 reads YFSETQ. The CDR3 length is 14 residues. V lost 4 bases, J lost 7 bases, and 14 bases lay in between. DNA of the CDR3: TGCGCCAGCAGCCCCGGGACGGCGGTCGGGGAGCTGTTTTTT. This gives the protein CASSPGTAVGELFF.

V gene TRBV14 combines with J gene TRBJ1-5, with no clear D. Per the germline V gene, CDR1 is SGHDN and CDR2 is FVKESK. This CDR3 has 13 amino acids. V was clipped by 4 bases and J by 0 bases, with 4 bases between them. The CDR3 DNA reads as TGTGCCAGCAGCCGGACTAGCAATCAGCCCCAGCATTTT. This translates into CASSRTSNQPQHF.